Each of the 4 T cell receptor beta chains below was sequenced from the same sample in a study of blood T cell repertoires in COVID-19. Produced via immunoSEQ multiplex PCR; TCRdb's table is partial and in-frame only. The sample contains under 200,000 clones, roughly 93% of which appear only once. Sequencing was performed on peripheral blood. The receptors were gathered from a man aged 18 to 35 with acute or convalescent COVID-19.

This rearrangement joins TRBV18 to TRBJ2-1; 8 bases agree with TRBD1. V shed 3 bases and J 12 bases; nucleotides not matched to a gene: 10. CDR1 and CDR2 (germline): KGHSH, LQKENI. The CDR3 has 14 residues. The DNA for the CDR3 is TGTGCCAGCTCACCTCCTGGACAGGGCAGGGGGCAGTTCTTC. Its protein product is CASSPPGQGRGQFF.

The chain links TRBV3-1 (or the pseudogene TRBV3-2) to TRBJ2-1, with a weak D call TRBD1 (5 bases). This CDR3 contains 14 residues. Germline values: CDR1 LGHDT, CDR2 YNNKEL (reference sequence). V was shortened by 8 bases and J by 1 base, with 12 bases between the two germline ends. The CDR3 here is CASDSKGSYNEQFF. As DNA, the CDR3 is TGTGCCAGCGATAGTAAGGGGTCCTACAATGAGCAGTTCTTC.

CDR3 protein: CASSLGSAAEAFF. The CDR3 coding sequence is TGCGCCAGCAGCTTGGGCAGTGCTGCTGAAGCTTTCTTT. This chain joins TRBV5-1 and TRBJ1-1; D unclear. This CDR3 region has 13 residues. Trimming stripped 0 bases from V and 6 bases from J, with 9 bases between. CDR1 is SGHRS, CDR2 YFSETQ, per germline.

DNA of the CDR3: TGTGCCAGCAGCTCTTTACAGGGGTGGGGTACAGATACGCAGTATTTT. Amino acid sequence: CASSSLQGWGTDTQYF. The chain carries TRBV27 and TRBJ2-3; 7 nucleotides line up with TRBD1. This CDR3 has 16 residues. V was clipped by 6 bases and J by 3 bases; unmatched bases: 12. Germline V gene sequence: CDR1 MNHEY, CDR2 SMNVEV (reference sequence).